The rows below give T cell receptor beta chains drawn from one sample of a study of blood T cell repertoires in COVID-19. Here immunoSEQ multiplex PCR was the method, and the copy in TCRdb shows in-frame clones only, minus some. This table has some 150,000 clones, 75% to 90% appearing once. Sequences were obtained from peripheral blood. The receptors here all came from a man in his 70s with acute or convalescent COVID-19. The CDR3 runs from the conserved cysteine through the conserved F or W. D genes are given only for firm matches. Clone size is shown for a subset of rows, as once, few, many or a class of expanded clone.

>TRBJ1-2|.|TRBV4-1|.
CASSQDAGYYGYTF
TGCGCCAGCAGCCAAGATGCAGGGTACTATGGCTACACCTTC
>TRBJ1-5|few|TRBV9|TRBD1
CASSAGTGDSNQPQHF
TGTGCCAGCAGCGCGGGGACAGGGGATAGCAATCAGCCCCAGCATTTT
>TRBJ2-5|.|TRBV5-4|.
CASSLVSGGYETQYF
TGTGCCAGCAGCTTGGTGTCTGGGGGCTATGAGACCCAGTACTTC
>TRBJ1-6|few|TRBV27|TRBD1
CASSALRTGLNSPLHF
TGTGCCAGCAGTGCCCTCCGGACAGGATTGAATTCACCCCTCCACTTT
>TRBJ1-2|.|TRBV23-1|TRBD1
CASPDRTNYGYTF
TGCGCCAGCCCGGACAGGACTAACTATGGCTACACCTTC
>TRBJ1-5|.|TRBV6-5|.
CASSLTGSSGQAQHF
TGTGCCAGCAGTTTAACAGGGTCGAGCGGTCAAGCCCAGCATTTT
>TRBJ2-1|.|TRBV5-4|TRBD2
CASSLGLADSYNEQFF
TGTGCCAGCAGCCTGGGCCTAGCGGACTCCTACAATGAGCAGTTCTTC
>TRBJ2-3|.|TRBV7-2|TRBD2
CASSQRGGGTDTQYF
TGTGCCAGCAGCCAGCGGGGTGGGGGCACAGATACGCAGTATTTT
>TRBJ2-7|.|TRBV2|.
CASSGYTGIYEQYF
TGTGCCAGCAGTGGGTATACCGGGATCTACGAGCAGTACTTC
>TRBJ2-4|.|TRBV18|.
CASSPPAGASAKNIQYF
TGTGCCAGCTCACCCCCCGCGGGGGCCTCAGCCAAAAACATTCAGTACTTC
>TRBJ2-7|.|TRBV28|TRBD1
CASSSAGTGAYEQYF
TGTGCCAGCAGTTCGGCCGGGACAGGAGCCTACGAGCAGTACTTC
>TRBJ1-5|once|TRBV9|TRBD1
CASSVDAGGRPQHF
TGTGCCAGCAGCGTAGACGCAGGGGGACGGCCCCAGCATTTT
>TRBJ2-2|few|TRBV11-2|.
CASSLVAASNTGELFF
TGTGCCAGCAGCTTAGTAGCGGCCTCGAACACCGGGGAGCTGTTTTTT
>TRBJ1-2|.|TRBV19|.
CASSIMDTNYGYTF
TGTGCCAGTAGTATTATGGACACAAACTATGGCTACACCTTC
>TRBJ2-2|.|TRBV19|TRBD1
CASSTSGQGGDTGELFF
TGTGCCAGTAGTACATCCGGACAGGGGGGTGACACCGGGGAGCTGTTTTTT
>TRBJ1-5|once|TRBV7-9|.
CASSLGQGGQPQHF
TGTGCCAGCAGCTTAGGGCAGGGAGGTCAGCCCCAGCATTTT
>TRBJ1-1|once|TRBV12-3/TRBV12-4|.
CASRDTHTEAFF
TGTGCCAGCAGGGACACACACACTGAAGCTTTCTTT
>TRBJ2-5|.|TRBV11-2|TRBD2
CASSLDSRLAGGETQYF
TGTGCCAGCAGCTTAGATTCTCGGCTAGCGGGAGGGGAGACCCAGTACTTC
>TRBJ1-1|.|TRBV7-3|.
CASSLNGGSNTEAFF
TGTGCCAGCAGCTTAAATGGGGGGTCGAACACTGAAGCTTTCTTT
>TRBJ2-3|.|TRBV10-1|.
CASSGGADDPDTQYF
TGCGCCAGCAGTGGGGGAGCGGACGACCCAGATACGCAGTATTTT
>TRBJ2-3|.|TRBV4-1|TRBD2
CAGAPGGSLLDTQYF
TGCGCCGGGGCGCCAGGCGGGAGTCTTTTGGATACGCAGTATTTT
>TRBJ2-6|once|TRBV27|.
CASSLEQHSSGANVLTF
TGTGCCAGCAGTTTGGAACAGCATAGCTCTGGGGCCAACGTCCTGACTTTC
>TRBJ2-2|.|TRBV5-1|.
CASSHASVTGELFF
TGCGCCAGCAGCCATGCCTCAGTCACCGGGGAGCTGTTTTTT
>TRBJ1-6|.|TRBV28|.
CASREDGNWNSPLHF
TGTGCCAGCAGAGAAGACGGGAACTGGAATTCACCCCTCCACTTT
>TRBJ2-7|.|TRBV14|.
CASSQSRDSYEQYF
TGTGCCAGCAGCCAATCCAGGGACTCCTACGAGCAGTACTTC
>TRBJ1-6|.|TRBV6-5|.
CASSLQERNSPLHF
TGTGCCAGCAGTCTACAGGAAAGGAATTCACCCCTCCACTTT
>TRBJ2-5|.|TRBV18|TRBD2
CASSLAGGAEETQYF
TGTGCCAGCTCACTTGCCGGGGGGGCCGAGGAGACCCAGTACTTC
>TRBJ2-1|.|TRBV9|TRBD2
CASSPRLAAGNREQFF
TGTGCCAGCAGCCCTCGACTAGCGGCAGGCAATAGGGAGCAGTTCTTC